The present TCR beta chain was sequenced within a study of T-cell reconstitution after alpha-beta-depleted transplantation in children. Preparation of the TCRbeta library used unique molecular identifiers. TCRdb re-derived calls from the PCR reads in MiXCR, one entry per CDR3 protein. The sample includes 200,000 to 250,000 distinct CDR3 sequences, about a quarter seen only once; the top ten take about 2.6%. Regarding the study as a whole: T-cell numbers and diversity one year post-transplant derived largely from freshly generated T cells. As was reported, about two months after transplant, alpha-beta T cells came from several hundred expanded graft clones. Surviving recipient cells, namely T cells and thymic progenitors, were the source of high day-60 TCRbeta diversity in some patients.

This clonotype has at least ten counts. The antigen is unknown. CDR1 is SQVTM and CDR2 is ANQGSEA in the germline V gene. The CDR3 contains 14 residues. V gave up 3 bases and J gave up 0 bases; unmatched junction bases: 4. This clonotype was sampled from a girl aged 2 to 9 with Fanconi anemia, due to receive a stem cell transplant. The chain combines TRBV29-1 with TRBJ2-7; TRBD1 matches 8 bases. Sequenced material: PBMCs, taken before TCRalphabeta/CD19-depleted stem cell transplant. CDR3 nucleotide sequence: TGCAGCGTTGATGAGGGACAGGACTCCTACGAGCAGTACTTC. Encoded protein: CSVDEGQDSYEQYF.